A selection of T cell receptor beta chains follows, all from one sample in a study of CD8 T cells in ankylosing spondylitis. TCRdb fed the 5' RACE reads into MiXCR, producing one record per CDR3 protein. The sample lists thousands of distinct CDR3 sequences; 8.2% were seen once. The source material was blood, either unsorted or a sorted T cell fraction (not recorded which). These receptors originate from a male donor with ankylosing spondylitis or in good health (not recorded which). Each CDR3 is given with its conserved first and last residue. Fields, in order: D gene, clone size, J gene, V gene, CDR3 length, CDR3 protein, CDR3 DNA. D genes are given only for firm matches. The size of a clone is reported for some rows only, either as once, few or many, or as a class for expanded clones.

>TRBD1|-|TRBJ1-2|TRBV9|13
CASSPRQGSGYTF
TGTGCCAGCAGCCCCAGACAGGGCTCTGGCTACACCTTC
>TRBD1|medium-sized|TRBJ1-2|TRBV9|15
CASSGEDRGYYGYTF
TGTGCCAGCAGCGGCGAGGACAGGGGATACTATGGCTACACCTTC
>-|many|TRBJ1-1|TRBV9|15
CASSVGQDEYTEAFF
TGTGCCAGCAGCGTAGGACAGGACGAGTACACTGAAGCTTTCTTT
>TRBD2|many|TRBJ2-1|TRBV9|16
CASSPGLADAYNEQFF
TGTGCCAGCAGCCCCGGACTAGCGGACGCTTACAATGAGCAGTTCTTC
>-|few|TRBJ2-5|TRBV9|14
CASSVEGAQETQYF
TGTGCCAGCAGCGTAGAAGGAGCGCAAGAGACCCAGTACTTC
>-|-|TRBJ1-5|TRBV9|15
CASSGGQSSNQPQHF
TGTGCCAGCAGCGGGGGACAATCTAGCAATCAGCCCCAGCATTTT
>-|few|TRBJ2-2|TRBV9|13
CASTLGNTGELFF
TGTGCCAGCACCTTGGGGAACACCGGGGAGCTGTTTTTT
>TRBD1|medium-sized|TRBJ2-5|TRBV9|13
CASRGQGEETQYF
TGTGCCAGCAGGGGACAGGGCGAAGAGACCCAGTACTTC
>TRBD1|medium-sized|TRBJ1-4|TRBV9|15
CASSPGTGGGEKLFF
TGTGCCAGCAGCCCAGGGACAGGGGGAGGAGAAAAACTGTTTTTT
>-|many|TRBJ1-4|TRBV9|15
CASSSGRATNEKLFF
TGTGCCAGCAGCTCGGGACGGGCAACTAATGAAAAACTGTTTTTT
>TRBD1|medium-sized|TRBJ1-5|TRBV9|17
CASSVGTGFNDNQPQHF
TGTGCCAGCAGCGTCGGGACAGGGTTTAATGACAATCAGCCCCAGCATTTT
>TRBD1|many|TRBJ1-2|TRBV9|15
CASSVDSRGNYGYTF
TGTGCCAGCAGCGTAGATTCCAGGGGGAACTATGGCTACACCTTC
>-|many|TRBJ2-3|TRBV9|14
CASSGPPRTDTQYF
TGTGCCAGCAGCGGCCCCCCCCGGACAGATACGCAGTATTTT
>-|many|TRBJ2-1|TRBV9|19
CASSVMDGSSVKTYNEQFF
TGTGCCAGCAGCGTAATGGATGGGTCTTCGGTCAAAACCTACAATGAGCAGTTCTTC
>TRBD1|few|TRBJ2-1|TRBV9|16
CASSVGDSETYNEQFF
TGTGCCAGCAGCGTAGGGGACAGCGAAACCTACAATGAGCAGTTCTTC
>TRBD2|-|TRBJ2-5|TRBV9|13
CASGGLGTETQYF
TGTGCCAGCGGGGGACTAGGAACAGAGACCCAGTACTTC
>-|once|TRBJ2-3|TRBV9|12
CASSRSTDTQYF
TGTGCCAGCAGCAGGAGCACAGATACGCAGTATTTT
>-|medium-sized|TRBJ2-4|TRBV9|16
CASSLGWGIAKNIQYF
TGTGCCAGCTCCCTCGGATGGGGAATAGCCAAAAACATTCAGTACTTC
>TRBD2|few|TRBJ2-3|TRBV9|15
CASSVGAGESDTQYF
TGTGCCAGCAGCGTCGGGGCGGGGGAGTCAGATACGCAGTATTTT
>TRBD2|medium-sized|TRBJ2-1|TRBV9|16
CASSAGGSGSYNEQFF
TGTGCCAGCAGCGCAGGAGGTAGCGGGAGCTACAATGAGCAGTTCTTC
>-|many|TRBJ1-1|TRBV9|13
CASSEVAETEAFF
TGTGCCAGCAGCGAAGTAGCAGAGACTGAAGCTTTCTTT
>TRBD1|medium-sized|TRBJ2-4|TRBV9|14
CASSPGQEKNIQYF
TGTGCCAGCAGCCCGGGACAGGAGAAAAACATTCAGTACTTC
>TRBD2|medium-sized|TRBJ2-3|TRBV9|17
CASSVQASGDLRDTQYF
TGTGCCAGCAGCGTTCAAGCTAGCGGGGACCTACGCGATACGCAGTATTTT
>-|-|TRBJ2-2|TRBV9|16
CASSAGGGQSTGELFF
TGTGCCAGCAGCGCCGGAGGGGGACAGAGCACCGGGGAGCTGTTTTTT
>-|few|TRBJ2-3|TRBV9|14
CASSVVDRPDTQYF
TGTGCCAGCAGCGTAGTTGATCGGCCAGATACGCAGTATTTT
>TRBD2|medium-sized|TRBJ2-1|TRBV9|14
CASTGGRALDEQFF
TGTGCCAGCACCGGGGGGAGGGCCCTCGATGAGCAGTTCTTC
>-|-|TRBJ2-1|TRBV9|15
CASSASGTQGDEQFF
TGTGCCAGCAGCGCTTCGGGAACCCAGGGCGATGAGCAGTTCTTC
>-|-|TRBJ2-1|TRBV9|12
CASSVGLNEQFF
TGTGCCAGCAGCGTAGGGCTTAATGAGCAGTTCTTC
>TRBD2|-|TRBJ2-2|TRBV9|16
CASSDRIAGNTGELFF
TGTGCCAGCAGCGACCGGATAGCGGGAAACACCGGGGAGCTGTTTTTT
>TRBD2|medium-sized|TRBJ2-5|TRBV9|16
CASSDGLAEIQETQYF
TGTGCCAGCAGCGACGGACTAGCGGAGATTCAAGAGACCCAGTACTTC
>-|few|TRBJ1-6|TRBV9|15
CASSVVGTPNSPLHF
TGTGCCAGCAGCGTAGTTGGGACACCTAATTCACCCCTCCACTTT
>TRBD1|many|TRBJ1-6|TRBV9|17
CASSVARGGQGDSPLHF
TGTGCCAGCAGCGTAGCTCGAGGCGGGCAGGGGGATTCACCCCTCCACTTT